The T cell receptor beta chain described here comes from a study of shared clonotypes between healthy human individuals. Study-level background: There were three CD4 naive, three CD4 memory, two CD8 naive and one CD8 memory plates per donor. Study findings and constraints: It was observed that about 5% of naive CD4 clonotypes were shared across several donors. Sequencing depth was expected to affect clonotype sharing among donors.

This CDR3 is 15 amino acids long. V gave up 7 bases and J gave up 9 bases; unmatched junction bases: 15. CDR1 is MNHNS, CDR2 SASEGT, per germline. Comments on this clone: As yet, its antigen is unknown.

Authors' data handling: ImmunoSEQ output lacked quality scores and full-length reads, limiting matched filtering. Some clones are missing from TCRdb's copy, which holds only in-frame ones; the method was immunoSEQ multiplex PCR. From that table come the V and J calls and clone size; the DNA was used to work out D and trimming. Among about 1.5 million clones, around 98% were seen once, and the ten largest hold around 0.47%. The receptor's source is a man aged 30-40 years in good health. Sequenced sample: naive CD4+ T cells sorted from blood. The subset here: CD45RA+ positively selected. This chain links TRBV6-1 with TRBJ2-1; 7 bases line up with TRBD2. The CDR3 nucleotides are TGTGCCAGCACTCCGACTCCTATAGCGGGTGGTGAGCAGTTCTTC. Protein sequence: CASTPTPIAGGEQFF.